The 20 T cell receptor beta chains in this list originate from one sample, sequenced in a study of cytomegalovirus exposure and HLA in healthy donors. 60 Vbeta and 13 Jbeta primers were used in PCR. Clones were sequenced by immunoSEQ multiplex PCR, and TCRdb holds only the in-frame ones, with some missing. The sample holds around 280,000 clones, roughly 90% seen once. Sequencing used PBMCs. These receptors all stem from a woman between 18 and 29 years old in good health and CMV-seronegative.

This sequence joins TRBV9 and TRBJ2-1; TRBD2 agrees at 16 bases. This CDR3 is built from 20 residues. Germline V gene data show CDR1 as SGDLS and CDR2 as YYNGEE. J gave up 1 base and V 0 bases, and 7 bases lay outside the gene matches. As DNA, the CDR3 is TGTGCCAGCAGCGTAGGGTGGAGGGGACTAGCGGGGGGGTCCTACAATGAGCAGTTCTTC. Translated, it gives CASSVGWRGLAGGSYNEQFF. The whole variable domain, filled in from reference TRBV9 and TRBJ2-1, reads DSGVTQTPKHLITATGQRVTLRCSPRSGDLSVYWYQQSLDQGLQFLIQYYNGEERAKGNILERFSAQQFPDLHSELNLSSLELGDSALYFCASSVGWRGLAGGSYNEQFFGPGTRLTVL.

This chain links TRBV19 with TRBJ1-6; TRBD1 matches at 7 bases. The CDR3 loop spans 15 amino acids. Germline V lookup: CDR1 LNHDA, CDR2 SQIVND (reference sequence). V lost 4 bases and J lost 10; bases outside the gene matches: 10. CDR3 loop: CASSRETGKKSPLHF. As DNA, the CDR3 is TGTGCCAGTAGTAGGGAGACAGGGAAGAAATCACCCCTCCACTTT.

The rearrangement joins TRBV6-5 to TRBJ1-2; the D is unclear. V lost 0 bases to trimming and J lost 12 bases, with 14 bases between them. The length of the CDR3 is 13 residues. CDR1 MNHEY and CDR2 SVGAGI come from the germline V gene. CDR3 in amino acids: CASSYSRAVVHTF. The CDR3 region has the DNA TGTGCCAGCAGTTACTCGAGGGCAGTGGTCCACACCTTC.

The CDR3: CASSRVPRFSQGDNEQFF. The CDR3 DNA reads as TGTGCCAGCAGCCGAGTTCCACGTTTCTCACAGGGGGACAATGAGCAGTTCTTC. This chain uses TRBV7-9 with TRBJ2-1, with 8 nucleotides matching TRBD1. Germline CDR1 SEHNR, CDR2 FQNEAQ (reference sequence). This CDR3 spans 18 amino acids. The V gene end was trimmed by 5 bases and the J gene end by 5 bases; junction bases not matched to a gene: 17.

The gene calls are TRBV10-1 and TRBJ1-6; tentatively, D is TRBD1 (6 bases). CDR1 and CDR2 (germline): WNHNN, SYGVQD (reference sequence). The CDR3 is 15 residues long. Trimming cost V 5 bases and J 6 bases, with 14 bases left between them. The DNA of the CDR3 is TGCGCCAGCAGTTCAGGACAGACCCCTAATTCACCCCTCCACTTT. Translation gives CASSSGQTPNSPLHF.

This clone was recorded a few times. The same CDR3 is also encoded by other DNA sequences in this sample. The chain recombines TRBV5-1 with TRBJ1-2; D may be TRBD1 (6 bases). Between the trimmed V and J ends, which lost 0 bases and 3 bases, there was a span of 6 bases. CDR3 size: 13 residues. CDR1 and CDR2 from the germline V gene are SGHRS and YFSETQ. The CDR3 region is CASSLAGDYGYTF. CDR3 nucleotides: TGCGCCAGCAGCTTGGCAGGGGACTATGGCTACACCTTC.

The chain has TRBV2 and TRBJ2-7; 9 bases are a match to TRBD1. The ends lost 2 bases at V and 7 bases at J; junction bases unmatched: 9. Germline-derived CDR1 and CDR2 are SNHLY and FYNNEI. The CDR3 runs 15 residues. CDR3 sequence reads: CASSERDRVSREQYF. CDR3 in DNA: TGTGCCAGCAGTGAAAGGGACAGGGTTTCGAGGGAGCAGTACTTC.

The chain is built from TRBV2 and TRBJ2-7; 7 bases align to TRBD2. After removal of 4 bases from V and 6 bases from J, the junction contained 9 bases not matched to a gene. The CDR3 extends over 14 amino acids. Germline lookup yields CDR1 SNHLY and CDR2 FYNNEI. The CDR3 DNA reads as TGTGCCAGCAGTGGGATAGCGGGTCTGACCGAGCAGTACTTC. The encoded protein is CASSGIAGLTEQYF.

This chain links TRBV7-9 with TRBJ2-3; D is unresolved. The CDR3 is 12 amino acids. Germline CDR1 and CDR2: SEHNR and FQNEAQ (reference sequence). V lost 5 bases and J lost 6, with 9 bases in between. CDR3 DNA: TGTGCCAGCAGCCCGGTGGTGGATACGCAGTATTTT. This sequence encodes CASSPVVDTQYF. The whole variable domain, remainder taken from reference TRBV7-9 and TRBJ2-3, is DTGVSQNPRHKITKRGQNVTFRCDPISEHNRLYWYRQTLGQGPEFLTYFQNEAQLEKSRLLSDRFSAERPKGSFSTLEIQRTEQGDSAMYLCASSPVVDTQYFGPGTRLTVL.

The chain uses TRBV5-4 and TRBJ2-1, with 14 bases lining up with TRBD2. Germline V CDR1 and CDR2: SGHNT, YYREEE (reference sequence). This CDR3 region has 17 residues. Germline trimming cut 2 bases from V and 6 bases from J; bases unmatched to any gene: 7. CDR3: CASSLGTSGGLSNEQFF. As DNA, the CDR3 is TGTGCCAGCAGCTTAGGGACTAGCGGGGGCCTTAGCAATGAGCAGTTCTTC.

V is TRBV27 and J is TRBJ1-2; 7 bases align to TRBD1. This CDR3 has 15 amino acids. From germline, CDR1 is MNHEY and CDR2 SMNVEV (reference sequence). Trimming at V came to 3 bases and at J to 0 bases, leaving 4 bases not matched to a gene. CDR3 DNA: TGTGCCAGCAGTTTGGGACAGAACACTAACTATGGCTACACCTTC. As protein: CASSLGQNTNYGYTF.

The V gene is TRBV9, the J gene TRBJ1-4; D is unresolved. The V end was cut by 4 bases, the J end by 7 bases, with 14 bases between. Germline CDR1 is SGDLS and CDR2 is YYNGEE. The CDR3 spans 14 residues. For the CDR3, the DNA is TGTGCCAGCAGCCCGATGCCTTCGGGTGAAAAACTGTTTTTT. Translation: CASSPMPSGEKLFF.

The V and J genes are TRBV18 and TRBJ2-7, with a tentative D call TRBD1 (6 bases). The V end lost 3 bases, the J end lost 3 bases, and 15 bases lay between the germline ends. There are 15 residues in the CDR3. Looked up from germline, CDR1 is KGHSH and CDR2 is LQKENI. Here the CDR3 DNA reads TGTGCCAGCTCACCCGTCCCAGGACAGAACTACGAGCAGTACTTC. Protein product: CASSPVPGQNYEQYF. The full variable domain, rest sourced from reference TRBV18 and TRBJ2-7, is NAGVMQNPRHLVRRRGQEARLRCSPMKGHSHVYWYRQLPEEGLKFMVYLQKENIIDESGMPKERFSAEFPKEGPSILRIQQVVRGDSAAYFCASSPVPGQNYEQYFGPGTRLTVT.

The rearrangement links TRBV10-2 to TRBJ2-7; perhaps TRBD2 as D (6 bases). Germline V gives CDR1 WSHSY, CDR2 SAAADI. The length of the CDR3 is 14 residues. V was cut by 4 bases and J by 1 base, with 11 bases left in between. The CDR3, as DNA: TGCGCCAGCAGTGTAGGGACTTCTTCCTACGAGCAGTACTTC. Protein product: CASSVGTSSYEQYF.

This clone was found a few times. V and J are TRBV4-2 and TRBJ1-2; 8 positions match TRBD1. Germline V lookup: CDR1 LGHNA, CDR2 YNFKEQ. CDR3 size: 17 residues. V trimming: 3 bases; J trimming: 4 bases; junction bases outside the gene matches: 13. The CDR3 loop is CASSQDLTRGRIYGYTF. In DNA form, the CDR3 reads TGTGCCAGCAGCCAGGACCTCACCAGGGGGCGGATCTATGGCTACACCTTC.

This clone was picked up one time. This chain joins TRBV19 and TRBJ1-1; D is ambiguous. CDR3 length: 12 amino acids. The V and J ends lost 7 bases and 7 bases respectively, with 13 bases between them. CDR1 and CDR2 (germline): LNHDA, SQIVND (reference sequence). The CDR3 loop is CASKSEPHEAFF. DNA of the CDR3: TGTGCCAGTAAGTCAGAACCCCATGAAGCTTTCTTT. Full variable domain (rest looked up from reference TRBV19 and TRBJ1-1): DGGITQSPKYLFRKEGQNVTLSCEQNLNHDAMYWYRQDPGQGLRLIYYSQIVNDFQKGDIAEGYSVSREKKESFPLTVTSAQKNPTAFYLCASKSEPHEAFFGQGTRLTVV.

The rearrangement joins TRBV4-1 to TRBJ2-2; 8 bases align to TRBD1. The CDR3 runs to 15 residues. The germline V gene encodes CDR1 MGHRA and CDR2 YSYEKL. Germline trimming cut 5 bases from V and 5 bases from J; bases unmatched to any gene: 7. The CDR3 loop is CASSRTGSLTGELFF. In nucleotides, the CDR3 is TGCGCCAGCAGCAGGACAGGGTCGCTGACCGGGGAGCTGTTTTTT.

The DNA of the CDR3 is TGTGCCAGCAGCCTACGACAGCCAGATACGCAGTATTTT. Amino acid sequence: CASSLRQPDTQYF. The rearrangement uses TRBV7-3 and TRBJ2-3, with D maybe TRBD1 (5 bases). This CDR3 has 13 residues. Trimming took 5 bases from V and 4 from J, leaving 10 bases between them. Germline CDR1 SGHTA, CDR2 FQGTGA. Full variable domain (remainder filled in from reference TRBV7-3 and TRBJ2-3): GAGVSQTPSNKVTEKGKYVELRCDPISGHTALYWYRQSLGQGPEFLIYFQGTGAADDSGLPNDRFFAVRPEGSVSTLKIQRTERGDSAVYLCASSLRQPDTQYFGPGTRLTVL.

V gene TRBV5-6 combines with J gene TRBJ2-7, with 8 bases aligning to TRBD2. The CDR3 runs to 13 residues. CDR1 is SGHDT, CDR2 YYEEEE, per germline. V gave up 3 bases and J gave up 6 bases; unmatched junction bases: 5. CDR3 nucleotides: TGTGCCAGCAGCTCGGGGGGGCCAGTCGAGCAGTACTTC. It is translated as CASSSGGPVEQYF.

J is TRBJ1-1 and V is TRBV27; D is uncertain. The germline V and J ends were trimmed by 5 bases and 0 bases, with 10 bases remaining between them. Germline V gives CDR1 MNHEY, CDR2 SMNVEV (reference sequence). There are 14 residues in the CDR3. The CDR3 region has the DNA TGTGCCAGCAGTCCCAGTCACATGAACACTGAAGCTTTCTTT. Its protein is CASSPSHMNTEAFF.